A selection of T cell receptor beta chains follows, all from one sample in a study of T-cell reconstitution after alpha-beta-depleted transplantation in children. From the PCR reads, TCRdb called clonotypes with MiXCR, one entry per CDR3 protein. The data contain around 600,000 distinct CDR3 sequences, 8% to 11% of them singletons. The specimen was PBMCs from the stem cell graft donor, collected from the stem cell graft. These receptor sequences come from a human donor who donated a stem cell graft to a child with acute myeloid leukemia. The CDR3 runs from the conserved cysteine through the conserved F or W. The D gene is left open where the match is weak. Some rows have no size entry. The others give once, few or many, or a class for an expanded clone.

CDR3aa	CDR3nt	abundance	j_gene	d_gene	v_gene
CASSLASRGETQYF	TGCGCCAGCAGCTTGGCCTCCAGAGGCGAGACCCAGTACTTC	NA	TRBJ2-5	NA	TRBV5-1
CASSVGSSGSETQYF	TGTGCCAGCAGCGTAGGTTCTAGCGGGAGTGAGACCCAGTACTTC	NA	TRBJ2-5	TRBD2	TRBV9
CATGLAGGLTYEQYF	TGTGCCACCGGACTAGCGGGAGGCCTTACCTACGAGCAGTACTTC	few	TRBJ2-7	TRBD2	TRBV2
CASSRGGSGANVLTF	TGTGCCAGCAGCCGGGGCGGTTCTGGGGCCAACGTCCTGACTTTC	many	TRBJ2-6	NA	TRBV7-9
CASSPPQPGHYGYTF	TGTGCCAGCTCACCCCCTCAACCGGGGCACTATGGCTACACCTTC	NA	TRBJ1-2	NA	TRBV18
CASSLITGDTQYF	TGTGCCAGCAGTCTAATCACAGGGGATACGCAGTATTTT	many	TRBJ2-3	NA	TRBV27
CASSLDFRTGTAFF	TGTGCCAGCAGCCTCGATTTCAGGACAGGGACGGCTTTCTTT	NA	TRBJ1-1	TRBD1	TRBV7-3
CSARDGKQTLYTEAFF	TGCAGTGCTAGAGATGGAAAGCAAACGCTATACACTGAAGCTTTCTTT	many	TRBJ1-1	NA	TRBV20-1
CASSDTNEQFF	TGTGCCAGCAGTGATACCAATGAGCAGTTCTTC	many	TRBJ2-1	NA	TRBV25-1
CASSLMGLAGKGSSYEQYF	TGTGCCAGCAGCTTAATGGGACTAGCGGGAAAGGGAAGCTCCTACGAGCAGTACTTC	NA	TRBJ2-7	TRBD2	TRBV7-8
CASREQGPNYGYTF	TGTGCCAGCAGGGAACAGGGCCCTAACTATGGCTACACCTTC	many	TRBJ1-2	NA	TRBV6-1
CASSQPETGNNEQFF	TGTGCCAGCAGCCAACCCGAGACAGGGAACAATGAGCAGTTCTTC	NA	TRBJ2-1	TRBD1	TRBV3-1
CASSIGGVRNEQYF	TGCGCCAGCAGCATTGGGGGGGTAAGGAACGAGCAGTACTTC	NA	TRBJ2-7	TRBD2	TRBV5-1
CAVGGWNTEAFF	TGTGCCGTGGGGGGCTGGAACACTGAAGCTTTCTTT	NA	TRBJ1-1	NA	TRBV14
CSAPGLAGVGAKDTQYF	TGCAGTGCGCCCGGTTTAGCGGGAGTTGGGGCAAAGGATACGCAGTATTTT	few	TRBJ2-3	TRBD2	TRBV20-1